This T cell receptor (beta chain) was sequenced in a study of T cells in Graves' hyperthyroidism and ophthalmopathy. General observations from the study: Stable hyperthyroidism and ophthalmopathy were separated using 13 V-J signatures. Blood also contained most expanded thyroid clonotypes above 0.001.

RNA transcripts yielded amplified TCR beta CDR3 regions. When the TCR CDR3 underwent first-round RT-PCR, the HTBI primer set was used. TCRdb independently ran MiXCR on the multiplex PCR reads; one entry per CDR3 protein. The sample consists of hundreds of thousands of distinct CDR3 sequences, around 16% of them appearing once. Germline V CDR1 and CDR2: LGHNA, YSLEER. This CDR3 spans 13 amino acids. V lost 3 bases and J lost 3, with 9 bases in between. Diagnostic assessment was based on clinical symptoms, serum thyroxine and TRAb, thyroid ultrasound and orbital computed tomography. Isolation of PBMCs was performed on around 10 ml fresh peripheral blood. A few counts support this clonotype. The antigen is undetermined.

Sequencing was done on a sample of blood. This sequence joins TRBV4-3 and TRBJ2-7; D possibly corresponds to TRBD2 (5 bases). The receptor was derived from a woman aged 18-30 years with Graves' hyperthyroidism. The CDR3 nucleotides are TGCGCCAGCAGCCACGGGATTCTCTACGAGCAGTACTTC. This codes for CASSHGILYEQYF.